This TCR beta chain was identified during a study of cytomegalovirus exposure and HLA in healthy donors. Overall study context: Later, an analysis reported that the 110 or so validation repertoires had used the same platform as the 500 to 800 first-cohort repertoires. Broader study findings: A subsequent analysis found that TCR clusters from the first cohort also tended to co-occur in the approximately 130 validation repertoires, with under 95% of cluster scores above 0.

The CDR3 contains 11 residues. Germline V gene sequence: CDR1 ENHRY, CDR2 SYGVKD. V was cut by 0 bases and J by 10 bases, with 4 bases left in between. On this clone: Its specificity is unknown.

Produced via immunoSEQ multiplex PCR; TCRdb's table is partial and in-frame only. The profile covers 150,000 to 200,000 clones, with about 82% appearing a single time and around 2.5% taken by the ten largest. The donors were members of the validation cohort comprising about 130 subjects, separate from the roughly 640-subject first cohort. This clonotype was obtained from a man younger than 40 in good health and CMV-seropositive. The chain joins TRBV10-3 to TRBJ2-1; D not certain. Sequenced material: PBMCs. Written as DNA, the CDR3 is TGTGCCATCAGTGAGTCACGGGAGCAGTTCTTC. Its translation is CAISESREQFF.